The T cell receptor beta chain under discussion was sequenced for a study of T cells in Graves' hyperthyroidism and ophthalmopathy. Overall study findings and caveats: The model's output predicted ophthalmopathy at a median of around 6.9 months prior to onset. Appearing also in blood were most of the thyroid clonotypes expanded above 0.001.

Trimming left V 6 bases short and J 3 bases short, with 11 bases between. Germline-derived CDR1 and CDR2 are SNHLY and FYNNEI. This CDR3 region has 13 residues. Amplification targeted TCR beta CDR3 regions from RNA transcripts. TCR CDR3 regions were first amplified by RT-PCR with HTBI primers. TCRdb re-called the multiplex PCR reads through MiXCR, storing one row per CDR3 protein. The sample yields hundreds of thousands of distinct CDR3 sequences, approximately 15% seen once. In its sample, this clonotype was seen many times. Its antigen is unknown. This chain joins TRBV2 and TRBJ1-2, with D unclear. This TCR came from a man aged 18-30 years with Graves' ophthalmopathy. Sequencing was done on a sample of blood. The CDR3 DNA reads as TGTGCCAGCAGGGAGGGAATGGACTATGGCTACACCTTC. Encoded protein: CASREGMDYGYTF.